These 21 T cell receptor beta chains were sequenced from one sample in a study of human T cells and chemical hapten exposure. MiXCR, run by TCRdb on the RACE reads, gives a single entry per CDR3 protein. The data hold roughly 180,000 distinct CDR3 sequences, with roughly 14% observed a single time. Time point defined: patch test 1, 2 weeks after DPC sensitization. Regarding treatment: therapeutic diphenylcyclopropenone sensitization with weekly scalp DPC. The source was whole blood, collected in connection with sensitization to the hapten diphenylcyclopropenone (DPC). These receptors originate from a woman aged 25 to 39 with alopecia areata. Some clones in this sample may be carry-over from other donors' samples.

There are a few counts of this clonotype. This chain links TRBV28 with TRBJ1-1; D might be TRBD1 (5 bases). From germline, CDR1 is MDHEN and CDR2 SYDVKM. Trimming left V 8 bases short and J 2 bases short, with 12 bases between. The CDR3 has 13 residues. The CDR3 spells CASRTGTNTEAFF. CDR3 bases: TGTGCCAGCCGAACAGGAACAAACACTGAAGCTTTCTTT.

This clonotype has more than one count but fewer than ten. The chain couples TRBV6-1 to TRBJ2-1; D might be TRBD2 (6 bases). The V end lost 11 bases, the J end lost 5 bases, and 25 bases lay between the germline ends. This CDR3 comprises 16 residues. CDR1 and CDR2 from the germline V gene are MNHNS and SASEGT. The CDR3 DNA reads TGTGCCGGAGCGAGTTGGGGAGGCGTGGGGCACAATGAGCAGTTCTTC. The encoded protein is CAGASWGGVGHNEQFF.

This chain uses TRBV28 with TRBJ1-2; D not resolved. Trimming left V 4 bases short and J 1 base short, with 7 bases between. Per germline, CDR1 MDHEN and CDR2 SYDVKM. CDR3 size: 13 residues. CDR3 bases: TGTGCCAGCAGTTGGTATAGTAACTATGGCTACACCTTC. Its translation is CASSWYSNYGYTF.

This clonotype was found many times. CDR3: CASSLGRAGWGYTF. CDR3 DNA sequence: TGTGCCAGCAGCTTGGGAAGGGCCGGATGGGGCTACACCTTC. The chain uses TRBV5-5 and TRBJ1-2; D not certain. Germline V gene sequence: CDR1 SGHKS, CDR2 YYEKEE (reference sequence). Between the trimmed V and J ends, which lost 0 bases and 8 bases, there was a span of 14 bases. The CDR3 has 14 residues.

This chain connects TRBV6-2 or TRBV6-3 to TRBJ1-1; D possibly corresponds to TRBD1 (6 bases). Trimming shortened V by 7 bases and J by 6 bases, and 27 bases separated the two germline ends. The CDR3 covers 17 residues. Per the germline V gene, CDR1 is MNHEY and CDR2 is SVGEGT. The CDR3 coding sequence is TGTGCCAGCACTCAACCCGTGGGGCGGCCCGAGGGGGCTGAAGCTTTCTTT. Translated: CASTQPVGRPEGAEAFF.

V and J are TRBV29-1 and TRBJ1-2; no definite D call. This CDR3 is 14 amino acids long. Trimming removed 0 bases from V and 8 bases from J, with 16 bases in between. Germline CDR1 reads SQVTM; CDR2 reads ANQGSEA. The CDR3 DNA is TGCAGCGTTGAAGATCGGACGGCTTACCGCGGCTACACCTTC. This gives the protein CSVEDRTAYRGYTF.

The gene calls are TRBV7-6 and TRBJ2-2, with 8 bases matching TRBD2. V shed 0 bases, J shed 6 bases, and the junction held 6 bases outside the gene matches. The germline CDR1 and CDR2 sequences are SGHVS and FNYEAQ. The length of the CDR3 is 16 residues. The CDR3 nucleotides are TGTGCCAGCAGCTTAGCCGGGACTAGTAGAGCCGGGGAGCTGTTTTTT. Protein product: CASSLAGTSRAGELFF.

This chain joins TRBV7-9 and TRBJ2-3, with TRBD1 matching 8 bases. CDR3 length equals 14 residues. Per germline, CDR1 SEHNR and CDR2 FQNEAQ (reference sequence). The V segment lost 10 bases and the J segment 2 bases; nucleotides outside the gene matches: 8. The CDR3 region is CATDRDRNTDTQYF. The CDR3 DNA reads TGTGCCACCGACAGGGACAGGAACACAGATACGCAGTATTTT.

The CDR3 spells CASGYSGGSGNTIYF. CDR3 DNA: TGTGCCAGCGGCTACTCAGGGGGCTCTGGAAACACCATATATTTT. The chain links TRBV6-1 to TRBJ1-3, with 7 bases fitting TRBD1. Germline V CDR1 and CDR2: MNHNS, SASEGT. V lost 8 bases and J lost 0; bases outside the gene matches: 7. This CDR3 region has 15 residues.

J is TRBJ2-7 and V is TRBV10-3, with 7 bases aligning to TRBD1. Germline V gene lookup returns CDR1 ENHRY and CDR2 SYGVKD. CDR3 length: 16 amino acids. V shed 4 bases and J 1 base; nucleotides not matched to a gene: 10. As DNA, the CDR3 is TGTGCCATCAGTGTCAACAGAGGGGGCCAGTCCTACGAGCAGTACTTC. Translated: CAISVNRGGQSYEQYF.

This clonotype occurred a few times. The rearrangement links TRBV2 to TRBJ2-5; D is perhaps TRBD1 (6 bases). The CDR3 consists of 12 residues. Trimming pared 6 bases from V and 3 bases from J, leaving 8 bases between. Germline CDR1 is SNHLY and CDR2 is FYNNEI. The CDR3 coding sequence is TGTGCCAGCAGGGGACAAAAAGAGACCCAGTACTTC. This sequence encodes CASRGQKETQYF.

This clonotype was seen at least ten times. The chain is built from TRBV4-1 and TRBJ2-1; D remains ambiguous. Germline V gene sequence: CDR1 MGHRA, CDR2 YSYEKL. Trimming removed 1 base at V and 2 bases at J, with 3 bases between. The CDR3 is made up of 13 amino acids. In nucleotides, the CDR3 is TGCGCCAGCAGCCAAGGACCCTACAATGAGCAGTTCTTC. It specifies CASSQGPYNEQFF.

This clonotype has a handful of counts. The chain employs TRBV20-1 and TRBJ1-6, with D possibly matching TRBD1 (6 bases). The germline CDR1 and CDR2 sequences are DFQATT and SNEGSKA (reference sequence). This CDR3 is 14 amino acids long. Trimming pared 3 bases from V and 4 bases from J, leaving 10 bases between. Written as DNA, the CDR3 is TGCAGTGCTAGCAGGGGACATTATAATTCACCCCTCCACTTT. Protein: CSASRGHYNSPLHF.

The chain couples TRBV12-2 to TRBJ2-3; the table's D call, TRBD2, was not checked against the DNA. TRBV12-2 is described as a pseudogene. This CDR3 contains 17 residues. In nucleotides, the CDR3 is TGTGCAAGTCGCTTAGTCATGACTAGCGGGGTCACAGATACGCAGTATTTT. Its translation: CASRLVMTSGVTDTQYF.

This clonotype was counted between two and nine times. The chain couples TRBV7-3 to TRBJ2-7; D gene uncertain. The V end was cut by 2 bases, the J end by 2 bases, with 7 bases between. Germline V gene lookup returns CDR1 SGHTA and CDR2 FQGTGA. The CDR3 length is 13 residues. The DNA of the CDR3 is TGTGCCAGCAGCTTAGACCGAGCCTACGAGCAGTACTTC. Translated: CASSLDRAYEQYF.

The gene calls are TRBV6-2 or TRBV6-3 and TRBJ2-1; D is possibly TRBD2 (5 bases). The CDR3 runs 16 residues. Trimming took 2 bases from V and 0 from J, leaving 11 bases between them. Germline V gives CDR1 MNHEY, CDR2 SVGEGT. CDR3 in amino acids: CASSYGSASSYNEQFF. The DNA of the CDR3 is TGTGCCAGCAGTTACGGTAGCGCCAGCTCCTACAATGAGCAGTTCTTC.

This clonotype occurred a few times. The gene calls are TRBV7-2 and TRBJ2-4; D uncertain. Looked up from germline, CDR1 is SGHTA and CDR2 is FQGNSA. V lost 5 bases, J lost 6 bases, and 8 bases lay in between. The length of the CDR3 is 12 residues. In DNA form, the CDR3 reads TGTGCCAGCAGCCTGGACGGAAACATTCAGTACTTC. Encoded protein: CASSLDGNIQYF.

This clonotype has more than one count but fewer than ten. The chain joins TRBV2 to TRBJ2-2; D call uncertain. Between the trimmed V and J ends, which lost 7 bases and 4 bases, there was a span of 13 bases. This CDR3 has 14 amino acids. Germline loops: CDR1 SNHLY, CDR2 FYNNEI. CDR3 region: CASTSSLSTGELFF. The CDR3 coding sequence is TGTGCCAGCACCTCTTCTCTTAGCACCGGGGAGCTGTTTTTT.

The chain employs TRBV24-1 and TRBJ2-1, with 10 positions matching TRBD2. Trimming removed 4 bases from V and 8 bases from J; junction bases left unmatched: 13. There are 17 residues in the CDR3. Per the germline V gene, CDR1 is KGHDR and CDR2 is SFDVKD. CDR3 bases: TGTGCCACCAGTGACCGGGGACTAGCGAAAAACCCCCATGAGCAGTTCTTC. The encoded protein is CATSDRGLAKNPHEQFF.

The rearrangement joins TRBV7-2 to TRBJ2-1; D might be TRBD2 (6 bases). CDR3 length: 16 amino acids. Germline lookup yields CDR1 SGHTA and CDR2 FQGNSA. The germline V and J ends were trimmed by 1 base and 1 base, with 11 bases remaining between them. Here the CDR3 DNA reads TGTGCCAGCAGCTTAGATGGGCGGGGTTCCTACAATGAGCAGTTCTTC. It translates to CASSLDGRGSYNEQFF. Full variable domain (rest looked up from reference TRBV7-2 and TRBJ2-1): GAGVSQSPSNKVTEKGKDVELRCDPISGHTALYWYRQSLGQGLEFLIYFQGNSAPDKSGLPSDRFSAERTGGSVSTLTIQRTQQEDSAVYLCASSLDGRGSYNEQFFGPGTRLTVL.

The chain links TRBV7-2 to TRBJ2-7; D is uncertain. Germline CDR1 reads SGHTA; CDR2 reads FQGNSA. V was trimmed by 5 bases and J by 7 bases, leaving 18 bases between them. The CDR3 totals 14 residues. The CDR3 sequence is CASSRTGPGREQYF. The CDR3 DNA reads TGTGCCAGCAGCCGGACGGGCCCCGGGCGGGAGCAGTACTTC.